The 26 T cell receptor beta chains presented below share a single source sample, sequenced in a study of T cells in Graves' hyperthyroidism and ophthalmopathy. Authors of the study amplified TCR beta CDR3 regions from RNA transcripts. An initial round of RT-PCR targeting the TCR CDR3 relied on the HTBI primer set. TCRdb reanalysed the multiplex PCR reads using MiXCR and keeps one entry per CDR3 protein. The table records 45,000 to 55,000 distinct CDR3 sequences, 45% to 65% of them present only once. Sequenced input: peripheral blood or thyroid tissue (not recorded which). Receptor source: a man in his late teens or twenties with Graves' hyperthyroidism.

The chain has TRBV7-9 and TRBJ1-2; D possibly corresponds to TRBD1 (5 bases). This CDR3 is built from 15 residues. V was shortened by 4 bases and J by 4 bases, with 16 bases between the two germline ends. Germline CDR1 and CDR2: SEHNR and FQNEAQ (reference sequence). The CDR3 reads CASSSPLGLLYGYTF. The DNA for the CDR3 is TGTGCCAGCAGCTCTCCGTTGGGACTCCTCTATGGCTACACCTTC.

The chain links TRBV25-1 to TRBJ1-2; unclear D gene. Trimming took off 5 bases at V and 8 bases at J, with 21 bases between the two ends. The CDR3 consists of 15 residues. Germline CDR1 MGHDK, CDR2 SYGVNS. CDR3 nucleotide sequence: TGTGCCAGCAGTATACCCGACACGGGTGGACCCGGCTACACCTTC. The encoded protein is CASSIPDTGGPGYTF.

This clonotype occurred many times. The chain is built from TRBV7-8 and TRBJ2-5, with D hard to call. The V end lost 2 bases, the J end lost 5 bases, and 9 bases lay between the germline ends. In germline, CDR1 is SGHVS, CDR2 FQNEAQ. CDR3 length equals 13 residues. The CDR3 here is CASSLPQVETQYF. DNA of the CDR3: TGTGCCAGCAGCTTACCCCAAGTTGAGACCCAGTACTTC.

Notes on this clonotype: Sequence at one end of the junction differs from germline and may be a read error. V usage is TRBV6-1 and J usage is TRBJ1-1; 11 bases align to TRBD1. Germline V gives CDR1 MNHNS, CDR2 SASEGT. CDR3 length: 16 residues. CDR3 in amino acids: CAISEADRGPNTEAFF. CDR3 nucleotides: TGTGCCATCAGTGAAGCGGACAGGGGGCCGAACACTGAAGCTTTCTTT.

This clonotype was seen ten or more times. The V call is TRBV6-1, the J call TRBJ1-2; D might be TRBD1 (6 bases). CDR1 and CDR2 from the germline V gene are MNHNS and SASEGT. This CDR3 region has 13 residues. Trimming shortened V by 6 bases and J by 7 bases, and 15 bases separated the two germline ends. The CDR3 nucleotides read TGTGCCAGCAGGGACACAGGGACTTCTGGCTACACCTTC. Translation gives CASRDTGTSGYTF.

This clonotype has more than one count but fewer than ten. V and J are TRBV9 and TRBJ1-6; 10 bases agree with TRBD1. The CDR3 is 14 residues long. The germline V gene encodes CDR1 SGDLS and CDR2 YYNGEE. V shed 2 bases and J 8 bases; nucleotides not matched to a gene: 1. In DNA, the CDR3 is TGTGCCAGCAGCGTGGGGACAGGGGATTCACCCCTCCACTTT. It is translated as CASSVGTGDSPLHF. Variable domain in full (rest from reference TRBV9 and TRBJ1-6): DSGVTQTPKHLITATGQRVTLRCSPRSGDLSVYWYQQSLDQGLQFLIQYYNGEERAKGNILERFSAQQFPDLHSELNLSSLELGDSALYFCASSVGTGDSPLHFGNGTRLTVT.

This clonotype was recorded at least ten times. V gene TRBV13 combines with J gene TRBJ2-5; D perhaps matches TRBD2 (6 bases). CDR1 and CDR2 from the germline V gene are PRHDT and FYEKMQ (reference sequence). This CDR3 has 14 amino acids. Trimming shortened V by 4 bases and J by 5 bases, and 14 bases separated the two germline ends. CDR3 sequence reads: CASSSSGGPETQYF. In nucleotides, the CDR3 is TGTGCCAGCAGCTCCTCCGGGGGACCGGAGACCCAGTACTTC.

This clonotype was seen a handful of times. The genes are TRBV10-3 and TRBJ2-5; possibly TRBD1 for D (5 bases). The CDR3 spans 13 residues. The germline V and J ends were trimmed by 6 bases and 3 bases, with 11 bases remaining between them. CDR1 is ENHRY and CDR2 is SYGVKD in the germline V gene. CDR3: CAIRPWGEETQYF. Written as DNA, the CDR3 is TGTGCCATCAGGCCCTGGGGCGAAGAGACCCAGTACTTC.

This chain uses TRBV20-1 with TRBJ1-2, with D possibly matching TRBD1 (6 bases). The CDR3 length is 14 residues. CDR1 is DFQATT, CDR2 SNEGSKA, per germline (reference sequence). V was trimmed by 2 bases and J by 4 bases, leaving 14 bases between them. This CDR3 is CSARQDRMLYGYTF. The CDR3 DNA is TGCAGTGCTAGACAAGACAGGATGCTCTATGGCTACACCTTC.

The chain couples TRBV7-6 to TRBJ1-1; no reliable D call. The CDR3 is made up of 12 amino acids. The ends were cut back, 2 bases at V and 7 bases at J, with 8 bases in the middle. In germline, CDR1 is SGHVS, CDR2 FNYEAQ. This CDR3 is CASSLRDDEAFF. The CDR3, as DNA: TGTGCCAGCAGCTTAAGAGACGATGAAGCTTTCTTT.

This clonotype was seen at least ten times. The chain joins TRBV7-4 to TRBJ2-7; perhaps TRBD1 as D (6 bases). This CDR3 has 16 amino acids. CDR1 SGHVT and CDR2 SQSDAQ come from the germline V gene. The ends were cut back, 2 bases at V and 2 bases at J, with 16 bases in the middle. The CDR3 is CASSLPEARGAYEQYF. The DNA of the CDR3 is TGTGCCAGCAGCTTACCGGAGGCCAGGGGCGCCTACGAGCAGTACTTC.

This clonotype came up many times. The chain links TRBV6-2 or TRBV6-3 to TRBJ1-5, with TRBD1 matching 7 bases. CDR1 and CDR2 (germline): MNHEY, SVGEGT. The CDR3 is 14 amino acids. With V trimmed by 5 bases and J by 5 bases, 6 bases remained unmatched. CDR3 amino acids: CASSPGTEHQPQHF. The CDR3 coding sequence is TGTGCCAGCAGTCCTGGGACAGAGCATCAGCCCCAGCATTTT.

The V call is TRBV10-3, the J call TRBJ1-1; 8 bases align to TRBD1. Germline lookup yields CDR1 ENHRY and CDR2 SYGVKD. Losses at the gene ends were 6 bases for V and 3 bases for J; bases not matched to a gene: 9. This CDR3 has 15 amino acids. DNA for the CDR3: TGTGCCATCAGGCGGGCAGGGGGCATGTACACTGAAGCTTTCTTT. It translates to CAIRRAGGMYTEAFF.

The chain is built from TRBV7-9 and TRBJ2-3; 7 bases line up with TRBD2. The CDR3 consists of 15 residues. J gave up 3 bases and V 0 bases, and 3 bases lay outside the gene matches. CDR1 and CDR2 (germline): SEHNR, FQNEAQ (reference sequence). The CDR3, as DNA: TGTGCCAGCAGCTTAGCGGGGGGGAGGACAGATACGCAGTATTTT. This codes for CASSLAGGRTDTQYF.

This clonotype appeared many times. The CDR3, as DNA: TGTGCCACCCAAGGGAAACAAGAAAACACCGGGGAGCTGTTTTTT. It encodes CATQGKQENTGELFF. The rearrangement uses TRBV24-1 and TRBJ2-2, with D uncertain. The CDR3 is 15 amino acids. V was trimmed by 9 bases and J by 2 bases, leaving 15 bases between them. Per germline, CDR1 KGHDR and CDR2 SFDVKD.

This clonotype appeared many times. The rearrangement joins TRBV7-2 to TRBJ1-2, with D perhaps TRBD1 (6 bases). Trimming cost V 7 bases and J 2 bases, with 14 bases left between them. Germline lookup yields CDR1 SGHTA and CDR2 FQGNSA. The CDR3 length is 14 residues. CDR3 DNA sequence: TGTGCCAGCACCTCGGGGGGGCCCAACTATGGCTACACCTTC. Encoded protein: CASTSGGPNYGYTF.

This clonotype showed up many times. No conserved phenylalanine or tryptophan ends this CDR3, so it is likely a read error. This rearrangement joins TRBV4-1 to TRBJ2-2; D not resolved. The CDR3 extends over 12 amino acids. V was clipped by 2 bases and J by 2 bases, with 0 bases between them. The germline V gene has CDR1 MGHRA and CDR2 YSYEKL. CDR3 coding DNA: TGCGCCAGCAGCCAAAACACCGGGGAGCTGTTTTCT. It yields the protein CASSQNTGELFS.

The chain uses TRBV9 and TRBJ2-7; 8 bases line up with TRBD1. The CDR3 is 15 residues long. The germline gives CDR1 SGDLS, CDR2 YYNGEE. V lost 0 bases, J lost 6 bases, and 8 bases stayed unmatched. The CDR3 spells CASSVESGQESEQYF. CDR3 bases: TGTGCCAGCAGCGTAGAATCGGGACAGGAGAGCGAGCAGTACTTC.

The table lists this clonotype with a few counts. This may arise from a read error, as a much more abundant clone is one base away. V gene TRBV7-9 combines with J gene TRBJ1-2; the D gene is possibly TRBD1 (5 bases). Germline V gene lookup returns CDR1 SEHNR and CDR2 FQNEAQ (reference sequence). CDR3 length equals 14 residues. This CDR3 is CASSHATGRYGYTF. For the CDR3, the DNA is TGCGCCAGCAGCCATGCCACAGGTCGCTATGGCTACACCTTC.

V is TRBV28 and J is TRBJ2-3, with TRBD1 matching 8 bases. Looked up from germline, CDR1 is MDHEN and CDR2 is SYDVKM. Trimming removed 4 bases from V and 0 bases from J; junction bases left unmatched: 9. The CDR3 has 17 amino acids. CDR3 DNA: TGTGCCAGCAGTTCGGGACAGGAAGGTTCTAGCACAGATACGCAGTATTTT. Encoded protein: CASSSGQEGSSTDTQYF.

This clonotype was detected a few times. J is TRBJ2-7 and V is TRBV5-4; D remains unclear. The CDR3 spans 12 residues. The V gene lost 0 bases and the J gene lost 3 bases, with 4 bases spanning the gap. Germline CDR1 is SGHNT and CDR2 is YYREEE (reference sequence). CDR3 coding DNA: TGTGCCAGCAGCTTGGGGGGCTACGAGCAGTACTTC. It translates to CASSLGGYEQYF.

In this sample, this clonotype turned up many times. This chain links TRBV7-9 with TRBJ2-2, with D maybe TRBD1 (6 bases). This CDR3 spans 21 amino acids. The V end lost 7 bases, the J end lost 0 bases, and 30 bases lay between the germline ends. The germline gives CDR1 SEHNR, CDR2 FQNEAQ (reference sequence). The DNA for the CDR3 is TGTGCCAGCAATCCGGGTGGGGTCCCGGGACACCCTGCAACGAACACCGGGGAGCTGTTTTTT. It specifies CASNPGGVPGHPATNTGELFF.

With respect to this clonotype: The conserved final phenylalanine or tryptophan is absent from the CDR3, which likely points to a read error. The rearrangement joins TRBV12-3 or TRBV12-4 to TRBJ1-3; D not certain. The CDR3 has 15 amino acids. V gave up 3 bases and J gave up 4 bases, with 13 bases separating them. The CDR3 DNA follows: TGTGCCAGCAGTTTGGGAGCCGGCGAAGGAAACACCATATATTCT. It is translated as CASSLGAGEGNTIYS.

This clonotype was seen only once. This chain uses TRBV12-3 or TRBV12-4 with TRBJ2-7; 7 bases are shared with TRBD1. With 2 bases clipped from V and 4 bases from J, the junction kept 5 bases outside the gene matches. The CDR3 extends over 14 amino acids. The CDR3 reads CASSLQRGQYEQYF. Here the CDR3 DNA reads TGTGCCAGCAGTTTACAAAGGGGGCAATACGAGCAGTACTTC.

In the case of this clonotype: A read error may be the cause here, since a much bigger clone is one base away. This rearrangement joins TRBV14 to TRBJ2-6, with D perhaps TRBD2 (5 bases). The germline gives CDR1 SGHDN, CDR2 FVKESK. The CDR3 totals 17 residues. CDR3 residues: CAGRPSGLSSGANVLTF. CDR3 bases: TGTGCCGGCAGGCCCTCCGGACTGAGCTCTGGGGCCAACGTCCTGACTTTC.

The CDR3 loop reads CSAPERRVYNSPLHF. The CDR3 bases are TGCAGTGCCCCAGAAAGACGAGTTTATAATTCACCCCTCCACTTT. The chain carries TRBV20-1 and TRBJ1-6; no firm D call. The CDR3 loop spans 15 amino acids. V was shortened by 6 bases and J by 4 bases, with 16 bases between the two germline ends. Germline CDR1 is DFQATT and CDR2 is SNEGSKA (reference sequence).